This is a list of T cell receptor beta chains from one sample in a study of blood T cell repertoires in COVID-19. Measured with immunoSEQ multiplex PCR; TCRdb has only the in-frame clones, and not every one. The sample holds around 250,000 clones, around 88% seen once. Sequencing input: peripheral blood. These receptors originate from a man older than 75 with acute or convalescent COVID-19. CDR3s leave out the opening cysteine and the closing phenylalanine or tryptophan. D genes are given only for firm matches. Part of the rows lack a size; the others show once, few, many or a class for expanded clones.

D,J,size,V,CDR3
-,TRBJ2-1,-,TRBV19,ASSTQQGDEQF
TRBD2,TRBJ2-3,-,TRBV30,AWRAGGSTDTQY
TRBD1,TRBJ2-7,-,TRBV28,ASRDREYYEQY
TRBD1,TRBJ2-1,-,TRBV4-1,ASSQDTPGTGRLNEQF
TRBD2,TRBJ2-1,-,TRBV3-1/TRBV3-2,ASSLSLAGHNEQF
TRBD2,TRBJ2-3,-,TRBV20-1,SASISGSPDTQY
-,TRBJ1-5,-,TRBV6-1,ASSANRDYSNQPQH
-,TRBJ2-7,-,TRBV5-1,ASSLGDYEQY
TRBD2,TRBJ2-1,-,TRBV7-2,ASRTSANSYNEQF
-,TRBJ1-4,few,TRBV5-1,ASSLDRNNEKLF
-,TRBJ2-7,-,TRBV6-2/TRBV6-3,ASSYDLANSYEQY
-,TRBJ1-5,-,TRBV3-1/TRBV3-2,ASSQSTEYSNQPQH
-,TRBJ1-6,few,TRBV19,ASSTGNSPLH
TRBD1,TRBJ1-2,-,TRBV5-1,ASSTQTGLVVGYT
TRBD2,TRBJ2-2,-,TRBV2,ASGVGAGAVPGELF
-,TRBJ2-7,few,TRBV7-5,VRSRGTGTLYEQY
-,TRBJ1-5,-,TRBV7-2,ASSWGGMRGQPQH
-,TRBJ2-7,few,TRBV10-2,ASSESGSSYEQY
-,TRBJ2-4,-,TRBV18,ASSPRGQGIQY
TRBD2,TRBJ2-1,-,TRBV10-1,ASSEGGTSEYNEQF
-,TRBJ1-1,-,TRBV18,ASSHPAGEKAF
TRBD1,TRBJ1-2,-,TRBV18,ASSGRGTGNNYGYT